This TCR beta chain was identified in a study of Graves' ophthalmopathy and Graves' hyperthyroidism. This clonotype was counted at least ten times. Amplification of TCR beta CDR3 regions used RNA transcripts. The authors performed first-round RT-PCR with HTBI primers and then a second-round multiplex PCR. TCRdb independently ran MiXCR on the multiplex PCR reads; one entry per CDR3 protein. The sample consists of 500,000 to 600,000 distinct CDR3 sequences, just under 40% of them appearing once. Sequenced sample: peripheral blood or thyroid tissue (not recorded which). The origin of this receptor is an adult man with Graves' hyperthyroidism.

The CDR3 here is CASAGHQFYGYTF. The CDR3 DNA reads TGTGCCAGCGCGGGCCACCAGTTCTATGGCTACACCTTC. This chain links TRBV28 with TRBJ1-2; no reliable D call. Trimming stripped 8 bases from V and 4 bases from J, with 14 bases between. The CDR3 runs to 13 residues. Germline CDR1 is MDHEN and CDR2 is SYDVKM.